The subject of this entry is one T cell receptor (beta chain). Its antigen is not identified. The protocol was immunoSEQ multiplex PCR, while the TCRdb copy is restricted to in-frame clones and leaves out a portion. The table has over 7,500 clones, 68% seen once; the top ten hold 8.5% to 10%. The starting material, graft tissue, was processed to release intraepithelial and lamina propria lymphocytes. This sample was included in a study of graft-versus-host responses after intestinal transplantation. Study-level results: Some patients had graft-donor T cell macrochimerism, and their allografts showed high graft-versus-host to host-versus-graft clonal ratios.

Germline loops: CDR1 LNHDA, CDR2 SQIVND (reference sequence). CDR3 length: 14 amino acids. Germline trimming cut 9 bases from V and 7 bases from J; bases unmatched to any gene: 9. This receptor was taken from a human patient who received an intestinal transplant, so some T cells may come from the graft donor. This chain joins TRBV19 and TRBJ1-6; the match to TRBD1 covers 7 bases. Sample: ileum tissue, taken approximately 460 days after transplant. The CDR3 here is CASSFGQANSPLHF. The CDR3 DNA is TGTGCCAGCAGCTTTGGACAGGCGAATTCACCCCTCCACTTT. The whole variable domain, filled in from reference TRBV19 and TRBJ1-6, reads DGGITQSPKYLFRKEGQNVTLSCEQNLNHDAMYWYRQDPGQGLRLIYYSQIVNDFQKGDIAEGYSVSREKKESFPLTVTSAQKNPTAFYLCASSFGQANSPLHFGNGTRLTVT.